The clone carrying this T cell receptor (beta chain) is deemed medium-sized (0.01 to 0.1%). Its antigen is not identified. The sample is drawn from a study of liver allograft versus peripheral blood T cells. The wider study: Hepatic allograft T cell receptor repertoires were evaluated relative to those present in recipients' peripheral blood.

MiXCR, run by TCRdb on the reads, gives a single entry per CDR3 protein. The sample holds more than 3,500 distinct CDR3 sequences, about 16% seen once. Germline V gene sequence: CDR1 MNHEY, CDR2 SMNVEV (reference sequence). The CDR3 covers 16 residues. Trimming removed 6 bases at V and 0 bases at J, with 15 bases between. Study-wide results and caveats: Reportedly, liver allograft T cell receptor repertoires differed from peripheral blood ones.

The TCR was taken from a human patient who had a liver transplant. T cells may partly derive from the graft donor. The rearrangement uses TRBV27 and TRBJ1-5; unclear D gene. CDR3 amino acids: CASSRRGDASNQPQHF. CDR3 nucleotide sequence: TGTGCCAGCAGCCGAAGAGGAGATGCTAGCAATCAGCCCCAGCATTTT.